Following are 20 T cell receptor beta chains from one sample sequenced in a study of cytomegalovirus exposure and HLA in healthy donors. The PCR ran on 60 Vbeta and 13 Jbeta primers. The method was immunoSEQ multiplex PCR; TCRdb's version includes in-frame clones alone and lacks a portion of them. The table records roughly 120,000 clones, 15% to 19% of them present only once. Input material: PBMCs. The receptor set was obtained from a woman younger than 35 in good health and CMV-seronegative.

In its sample, this clone was seen a few times. The chain joins TRBV30 to TRBJ2-2, with TRBD2 as a possible D gene (6 bases). The CDR3 length is 13 residues. The germline V gene encodes CDR1 GTSNPN and CDR2 SVGIG (reference sequence). Deletions cut 3 bases from V and 6 bases from J, with 11 bases between. The CDR3: CAWSGSFSGELFF. In nucleotides, the CDR3 is TGTGCCTGGAGCGGGAGTTTCTCCGGGGAGCTGTTTTTT.

The J gene is TRBJ1-2, the V gene TRBV5-4, with 7 bases aligning to TRBD1. This CDR3 comprises 15 residues. The ends lost 0 bases at V and 7 bases at J; junction bases unmatched: 9. Germline V gene data show CDR1 as SGHNT and CDR2 as YYREEE (reference sequence). CDR3 nucleotide sequence: TGTGCCAGCAGCTTGGTTGACAGGGAAGGTGGTGGCTACACCTTC. Protein: CASSLVDREGGGYTF. Full variable domain (remainder filled in from reference TRBV5-4 and TRBJ1-2): ETGVTQSPTHLIKTRGQQVTLRCSSQSGHNTVSWYQQALGQGPQFIFQYYREEENGRGNFPPRFSGLQFPNYSSELNVNALELDDSALYLCASSLVDREGGGYTFGSGTRLTVV.

This chain links TRBV29-1 with TRBJ2-7; 7 bases are a match to TRBD1. The CDR3 runs to 13 residues. The V and J ends lost 3 bases and 0 bases, in that order; junction bases with no gene match: 2. The germline V gene has CDR1 SQVTM and CDR2 ANQGSEA. The CDR3 nucleotides are TGCAGCGTTGAGGACAGGACCTCCTACGAGCAGTACTTC. As protein: CSVEDRTSYEQYF.

This clone was detected a few times. This chain joins TRBV30 and TRBJ1-1, with D maybe TRBD1 (6 bases). Germline lookup yields CDR1 GTSNPN and CDR2 SVGIG (reference sequence). The CDR3 totals 13 residues. V lost 0 bases and J 3 bases, leaving 8 bases between the germline ends. The CDR3 DNA reads TGTGCCTGGAGTGTACGACAGGACACTGAAGCTTTCTTT. Translated, it gives CAWSVRQDTEAFF.

V is TRBV7-2 and J is TRBJ1-1; a possible D gene is TRBD1 (6 bases). The CDR3 is 15 amino acids. Trimming stripped 1 base from V and 1 base from J, with 10 bases between. CDR1 and CDR2 (germline): SGHTA, FQGNSA. The CDR3 bases are TGTGCCAGCAGCTTAGTAGGACAGCCGAACACTGAAGCTTTCTTT. It yields the protein CASSLVGQPNTEAFF. Based on the CDR3 plus reference TRBV7-2 and TRBJ1-1, the full variable domain is GAGVSQSPSNKVTEKGKDVELRCDPISGHTALYWYRQSLGQGLEFLIYFQGNSAPDKSGLPSDRFSAERTGGSVSTLTIQRTQQEDSAVYLCASSLVGQPNTEAFFGQGTRLTVV.

This clone was recorded a few times. This chain links TRBV2 with TRBJ1-4; D gene ambiguous. Germline lookup yields CDR1 SNHLY and CDR2 FYNNEI. This CDR3 contains 13 residues. V was cut by 7 bases and J by 3 bases, with 9 bases left in between. The CDR3 loop is CASTGSPNEKLFF. CDR3 DNA: TGTGCCAGCACTGGGAGCCCTAATGAAAAACTGTTTTTT.

The table lists this clone with a few counts. This rearrangement joins TRBV30 to TRBJ2-3; possibly TRBD2 for D (5 bases). With 7 bases removed from V and 1 base from J, the gap between germline ends came to 15 bases. The CDR3 runs to 14 residues. Germline V gives CDR1 GTSNPN, CDR2 SVGIG (reference sequence). Written as DNA, the CDR3 is TGTGCCTCCTCCCCCCCCGGGGGCACAGATACGCAGTATTTT. The encoded protein is CASSPPGGTDTQYF.

The chain uses TRBV28 and TRBJ2-7; 10 positions agree with TRBD2. CDR1 and CDR2 from the germline V gene are MDHEN and SYDVKM. The CDR3 is 15 residues long. J was trimmed by 2 bases and V by 6 bases; bases with no gene match: 7. CDR3 protein: CASSVGLAVTYEQYF. In nucleotides, the CDR3 is TGTGCCAGCAGCGTCGGACTAGCGGTTACCTACGAGCAGTACTTC.

This clone came up a few times. V and J are TRBV29-1 and TRBJ2-4; D is perhaps TRBD2 (6 bases). The germline CDR1 and CDR2 sequences are SQVTM and ANQGSEA. Trimming removed 4 bases at V and 2 bases at J, with 15 bases between. The CDR3 runs to 15 residues. The CDR3 reads CSVGFSGGSKNIQYF. CDR3 sequence (DNA): TGCAGCGTTGGGTTTAGCGGTGGGTCCAAAAACATTCAGTACTTC.

This rearrangement joins TRBV29-1 to TRBJ2-1; a weak D match, TRBD2 (5 bases). The CDR3 has 14 residues. V dropped 3 bases and J dropped 2 bases, with 11 bases sitting between them. From germline, CDR1 is SQVTM and CDR2 ANQGSEA. CDR3 nucleotides: TGCAGCGTTGATTCGGTGGGAGCCTACAATGAGCAGTTCTTC. It yields the protein CSVDSVGAYNEQFF.

J is TRBJ1-3 and V is TRBV10-3; 8 bases are shared with TRBD1. This CDR3 region has 14 residues. CDR1 and CDR2 (germline): ENHRY, SYGVKD. V lost 9 bases to trimming and J lost 1 base; unmatched junction nucleotides: 5. CDR3 in DNA: TGTGCCATTGGGACAGGAGGTTCTGGAAACACCATATATTTT. Translated: CAIGTGGSGNTIYF.

This clone was observed a few times. The gene calls are TRBV4-3 and TRBJ2-3; 9 positions match TRBD2. Losses at the gene ends were 0 bases for V and 9 bases for J; bases not matched to a gene: 4. Germline V gene lookup returns CDR1 LGHNA and CDR2 YSLEER. The CDR3 is 14 residues long. This CDR3 reads CASSQDRTSETQYF. CDR3 nucleotide sequence: TGCGCCAGCAGCCAAGATCGGACTAGCGAGACGCAGTATTTT.

The chain couples TRBV11-2 to TRBJ2-3, with 8 positions matching TRBD2. This CDR3 has 16 residues. After removal of 0 bases from V and 2 bases from J, the junction contained 4 bases not matched to a gene. The germline CDR1 and CDR2 sequences are SGHAT and FQNNGV. CDR3 protein: CASSLDGLAYTDTQYF. The CDR3 DNA is TGTGCCAGCAGCTTAGACGGACTAGCTTACACAGATACGCAGTATTTT.

The chain uses TRBV7-9 and TRBJ2-7; maybe TRBD2 (5 bases). The CDR3 extends over 12 amino acids. V shed 4 bases and J shed 6 bases, with 10 bases lying between them. Germline V gives CDR1 SEHNR, CDR2 FQNEAQ (reference sequence). CDR3 in amino acids: CASSSSRSEQYF. The CDR3 DNA sequence: TGTGCCAGCAGCTCTAGCAGGTCCGAGCAGTACTTC. Combining the CDR3 with reference TRBV7-9 and TRBJ2-7 gives the whole variable domain DTGVSQNPRHKITKRGQNVTFRCDPISEHNRLYWYRQTLGQGPEFLTYFQNEAQLEKSRLLSDRFSAERPKGSFSTLEIQRTEQGDSAMYLCASSSSRSEQYFGPGTRLTVT.

The rearrangement joins TRBV15 to TRBJ1-4; D is possibly TRBD1 (5 bases). Trimming stripped 4 bases from V and 8 bases from J, with 17 bases between. Germline V gene sequence: CDR1 LNHNV, CDR2 YYDKDF (reference sequence). CDR3 length: 15 residues. In DNA, the CDR3 is TGTGCCACCAGCACTGGGGGGGGATGGAACGAAAAACTGTTTTTT. Amino acids: CATSTGGGWNEKLFF.

This clone was detected a few times. This sequence joins TRBV19 and TRBJ1-1; tentative D call: TRBD1 (5 bases). The length of the CDR3 is 13 residues. The germline V and J ends were trimmed by 5 bases and 4 bases, with 11 bases remaining between them. Germline CDR1 and CDR2: LNHDA and SQIVND (reference sequence). The CDR3, as DNA: TGTGCCAGTAGTGGAAGACAGACCACTGAAGCTTTCTTT. Translation gives CASSGRQTTEAFF.

The V and J genes are TRBV2 and TRBJ1-5; D perhaps matches TRBD1 (5 bases). The germline gives CDR1 SNHLY, CDR2 FYNNEI. Trimming shortened V by 6 bases and J by 11 bases, and 11 bases separated the two germline ends. The CDR3 loop spans 11 amino acids. The CDR3 sequence is CASSLRGTQHF. In DNA form, the CDR3 reads TGTGCCAGCAGCCTACGGGGGACCCAGCATTTT.

The chain is built from TRBV5-6 and TRBJ1-5; TRBD1 aligns across 9 bases. The CDR3 is 15 amino acids. Trimming cost V 4 bases and J 4 bases; bases outside gene matches: 6. Germline CDR1 reads SGHDT; CDR2 reads YYEEEE. The DNA for the CDR3 is TGTGCCAGCAGCAAATGGGACAGGGAAAATCAGCCCCAGCATTTT. This translates into CASSKWDRENQPQHF.

This clone was recorded a few times. V is TRBV5-1 and J is TRBJ2-1, with TRBD2 as a possible D gene (6 bases). The V and J ends lost 0 bases and 6 bases respectively, with 10 bases between them. The V gene's germline CDR1 is SGHRS and CDR2 YFSETQ. The CDR3 has 14 residues. The DNA of the CDR3 is TGCGCCAGCAGCTTGGAACGGGAGATCAATGAGCAGTTCTTC. Translation: CASSLEREINEQFF.

V usage is TRBV1 and J usage is TRBJ2-7; the table's D call, TRBD2, was not checked against the DNA. TRBV1 is reported as a pseudogene. The CDR3 contains 13 residues. The CDR3 DNA sequence: TGCACCAGCAGCCAAGATAGCCGCTACGAGCAGTACTTC. This codes for CTSSQDSRYEQYF.